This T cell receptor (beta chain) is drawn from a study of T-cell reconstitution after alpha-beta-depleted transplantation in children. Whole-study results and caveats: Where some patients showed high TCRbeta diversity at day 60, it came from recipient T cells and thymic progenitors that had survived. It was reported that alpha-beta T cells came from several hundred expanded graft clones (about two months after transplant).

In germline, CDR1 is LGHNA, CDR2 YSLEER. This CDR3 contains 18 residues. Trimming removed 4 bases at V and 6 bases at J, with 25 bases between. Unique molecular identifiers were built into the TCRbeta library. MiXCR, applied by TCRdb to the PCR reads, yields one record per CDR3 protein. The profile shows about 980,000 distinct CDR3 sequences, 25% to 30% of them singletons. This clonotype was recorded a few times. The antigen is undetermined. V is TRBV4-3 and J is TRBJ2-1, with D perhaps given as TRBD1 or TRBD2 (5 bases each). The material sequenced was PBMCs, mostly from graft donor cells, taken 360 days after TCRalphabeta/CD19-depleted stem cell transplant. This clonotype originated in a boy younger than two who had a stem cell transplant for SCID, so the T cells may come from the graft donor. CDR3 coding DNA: TGCGCCAGCAGCCCGTATCATGGGGGAGACCAACCTGGCAATGAGCAGTTCTTC. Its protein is CASSPYHGGDQPGNEQFF.